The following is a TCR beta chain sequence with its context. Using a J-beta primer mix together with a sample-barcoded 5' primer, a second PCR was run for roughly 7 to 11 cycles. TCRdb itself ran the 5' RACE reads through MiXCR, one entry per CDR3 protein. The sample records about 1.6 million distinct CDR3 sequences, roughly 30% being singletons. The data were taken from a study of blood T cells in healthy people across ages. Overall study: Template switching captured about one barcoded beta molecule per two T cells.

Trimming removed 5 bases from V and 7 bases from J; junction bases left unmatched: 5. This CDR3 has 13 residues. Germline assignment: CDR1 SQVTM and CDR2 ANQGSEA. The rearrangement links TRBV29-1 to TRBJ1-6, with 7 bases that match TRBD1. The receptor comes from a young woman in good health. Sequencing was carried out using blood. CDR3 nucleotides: TGCAGCGTTCAGGGGGATCCGAATTCACCCCTCCACTTT. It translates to CSVQGDPNSPLHF.